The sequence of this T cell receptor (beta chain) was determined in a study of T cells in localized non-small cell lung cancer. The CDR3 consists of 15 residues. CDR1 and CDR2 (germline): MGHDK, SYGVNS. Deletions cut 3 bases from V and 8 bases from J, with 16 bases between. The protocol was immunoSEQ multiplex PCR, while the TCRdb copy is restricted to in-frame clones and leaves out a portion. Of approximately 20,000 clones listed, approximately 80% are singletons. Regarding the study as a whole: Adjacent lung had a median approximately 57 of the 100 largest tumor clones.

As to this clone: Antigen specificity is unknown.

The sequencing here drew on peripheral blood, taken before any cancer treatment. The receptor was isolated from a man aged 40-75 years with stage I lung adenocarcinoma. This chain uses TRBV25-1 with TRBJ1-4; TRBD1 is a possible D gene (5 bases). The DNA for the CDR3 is TGTGCCAGCAGTGAGTTGAGGGGTGCAGGAGAAAAACTGTTTTTT. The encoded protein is CASSELRGAGEKLFF.